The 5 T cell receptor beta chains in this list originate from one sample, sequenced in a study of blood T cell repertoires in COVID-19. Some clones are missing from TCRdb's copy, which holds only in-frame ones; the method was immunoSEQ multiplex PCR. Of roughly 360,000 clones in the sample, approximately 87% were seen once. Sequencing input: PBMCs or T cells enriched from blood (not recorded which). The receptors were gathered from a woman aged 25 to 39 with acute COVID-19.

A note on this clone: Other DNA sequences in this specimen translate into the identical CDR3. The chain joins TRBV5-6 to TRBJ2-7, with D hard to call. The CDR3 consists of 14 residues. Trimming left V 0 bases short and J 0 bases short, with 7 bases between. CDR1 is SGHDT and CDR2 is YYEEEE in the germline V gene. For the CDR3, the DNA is TGTGCCAGCAGCTTGGGTCCGTCCTCCTACGAGCAGTACTTC. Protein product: CASSLGPSSYEQYF.

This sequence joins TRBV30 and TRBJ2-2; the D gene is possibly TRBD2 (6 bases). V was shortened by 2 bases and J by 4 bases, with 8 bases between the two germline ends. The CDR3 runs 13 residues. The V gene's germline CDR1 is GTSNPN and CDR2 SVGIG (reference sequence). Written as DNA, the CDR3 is TGTGCCTGGAGTCTGGGGGGCACCGGGGAGCTGTTTTTT. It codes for CAWSLGGTGELFF.

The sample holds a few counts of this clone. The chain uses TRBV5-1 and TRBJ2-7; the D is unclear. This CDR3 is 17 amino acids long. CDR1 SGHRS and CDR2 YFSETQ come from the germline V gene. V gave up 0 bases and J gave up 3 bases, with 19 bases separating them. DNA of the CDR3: TGCGCCAGCAGCTTGGGCCCTAGTACGGCCGTCTACTACGAGCAGTACTTC. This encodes CASSLGPSTAVYYEQYF.

This CDR3 reads CASSRRGRDTEAFF. The CDR3 nucleotides read TGTGCCAGTAGTCGCAGGGGGCGGGACACTGAAGCTTTCTTT. This rearrangement joins TRBV19 to TRBJ1-1; TRBD1 matches 8 bases. V lost 5 bases and J lost 3; bases outside the gene matches: 5. CDR1 is LNHDA, CDR2 SQIVND, per germline (reference sequence). The CDR3 contains 14 residues.

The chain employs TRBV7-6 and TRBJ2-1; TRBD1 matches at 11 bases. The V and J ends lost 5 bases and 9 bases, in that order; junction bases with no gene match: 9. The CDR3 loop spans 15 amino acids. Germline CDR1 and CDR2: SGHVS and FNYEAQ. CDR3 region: CASSQQGQGGGEQFF. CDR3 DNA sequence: TGTGCCAGCAGCCAACAGGGACAGGGGGGTGGTGAGCAGTTCTTC.